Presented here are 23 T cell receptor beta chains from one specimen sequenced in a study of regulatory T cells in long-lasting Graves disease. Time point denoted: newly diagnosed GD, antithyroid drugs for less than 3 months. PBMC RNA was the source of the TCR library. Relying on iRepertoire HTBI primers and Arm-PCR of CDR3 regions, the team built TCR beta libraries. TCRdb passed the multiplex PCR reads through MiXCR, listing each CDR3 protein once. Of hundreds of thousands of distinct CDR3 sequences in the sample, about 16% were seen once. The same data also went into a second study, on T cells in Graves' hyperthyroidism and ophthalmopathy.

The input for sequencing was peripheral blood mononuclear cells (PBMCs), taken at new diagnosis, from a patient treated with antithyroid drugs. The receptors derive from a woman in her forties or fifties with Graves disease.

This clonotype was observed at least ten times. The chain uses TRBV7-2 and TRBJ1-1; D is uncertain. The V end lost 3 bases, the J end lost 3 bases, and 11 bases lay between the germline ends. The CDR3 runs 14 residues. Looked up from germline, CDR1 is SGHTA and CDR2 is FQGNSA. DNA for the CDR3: TGTGCCAGCAGCTTCTCGGCAGGCGACACTGAAGCTTTCTTT. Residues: CASSFSAGDTEAFF.

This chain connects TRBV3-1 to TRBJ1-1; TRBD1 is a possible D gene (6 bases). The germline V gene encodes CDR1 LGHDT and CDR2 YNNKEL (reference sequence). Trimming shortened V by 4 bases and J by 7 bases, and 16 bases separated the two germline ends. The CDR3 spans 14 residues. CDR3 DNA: TGTGCCAGCAGCCTAGCAAATTCACAGGGTGAAGCTTTCTTT. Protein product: CASSLANSQGEAFF.

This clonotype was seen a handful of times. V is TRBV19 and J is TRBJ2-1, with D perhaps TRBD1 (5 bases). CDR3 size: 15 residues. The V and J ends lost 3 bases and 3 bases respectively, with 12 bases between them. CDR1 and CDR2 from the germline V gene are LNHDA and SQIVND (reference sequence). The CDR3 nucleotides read TGTGCCAGTAGTATGGCGGACACTCTCTACAATGAGCAGTTCTTC. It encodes CASSMADTLYNEQFF.

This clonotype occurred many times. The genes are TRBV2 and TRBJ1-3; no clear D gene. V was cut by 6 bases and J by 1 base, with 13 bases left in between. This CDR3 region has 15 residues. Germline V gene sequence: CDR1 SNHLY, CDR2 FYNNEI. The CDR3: CASRDTAFSGNTIYF. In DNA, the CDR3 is TGTGCCAGCAGAGATACAGCGTTTTCTGGAAACACCATATATTTT.

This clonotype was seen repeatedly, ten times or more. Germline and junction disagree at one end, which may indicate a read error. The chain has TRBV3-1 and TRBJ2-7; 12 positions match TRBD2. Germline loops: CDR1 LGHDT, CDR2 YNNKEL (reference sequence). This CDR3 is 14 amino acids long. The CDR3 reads CASSQLLAGGPRHF. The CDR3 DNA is TGTGCCAGCAGCCAATTACTAGCGGGGGGCCCTCGACACTTC.

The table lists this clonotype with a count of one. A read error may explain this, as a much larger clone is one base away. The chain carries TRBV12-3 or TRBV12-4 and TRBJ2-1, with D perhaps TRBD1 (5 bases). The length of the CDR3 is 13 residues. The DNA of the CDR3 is TGTGCCAGCAGCTCAGGGTCGTGGGATGAGCAGTCCTTC. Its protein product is CASSSGSWDEQSF.

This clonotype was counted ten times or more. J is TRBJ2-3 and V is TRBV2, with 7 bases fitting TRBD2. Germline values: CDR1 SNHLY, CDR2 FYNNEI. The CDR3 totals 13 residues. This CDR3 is CARSGGSTDTQYF. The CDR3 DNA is TGTGCTAGATCGGGGGGATCCACAGATACGCAGTATTTT.

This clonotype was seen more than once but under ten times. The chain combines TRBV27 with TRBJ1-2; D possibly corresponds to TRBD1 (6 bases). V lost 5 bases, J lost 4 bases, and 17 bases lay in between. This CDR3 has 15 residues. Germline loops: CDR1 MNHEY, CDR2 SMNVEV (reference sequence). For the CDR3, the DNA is TGTGCCAGCAGTCCCGGGACACGGAGTTTCTATGGCTACACCTTC. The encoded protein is CASSPGTRSFYGYTF.

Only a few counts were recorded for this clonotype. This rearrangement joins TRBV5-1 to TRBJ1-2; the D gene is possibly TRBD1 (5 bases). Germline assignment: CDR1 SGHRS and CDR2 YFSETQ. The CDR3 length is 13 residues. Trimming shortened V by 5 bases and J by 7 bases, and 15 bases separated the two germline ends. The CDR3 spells CASSRGTAGGYTF. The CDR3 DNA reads TGCGCCAGCAGTCGCGGGACCGCCGGTGGCTACACCTTC.

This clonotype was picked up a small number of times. The CDR3 region is CASRAVGETGTGYEQYF. The CDR3 DNA follows: TGTGCCAGCAGGGCGGTTGGAGAAACCGGGACTGGCTACGAGCAGTACTTC. The chain is built from TRBV5-4 and TRBJ2-7, with D possibly being TRBD2 (6 bases). Germline V gene sequence: CDR1 SGHNT, CDR2 YYREEE (reference sequence). The CDR3 sequence is 17 residues long. V gave up 5 bases and J gave up 3 bases, with 24 bases separating them.

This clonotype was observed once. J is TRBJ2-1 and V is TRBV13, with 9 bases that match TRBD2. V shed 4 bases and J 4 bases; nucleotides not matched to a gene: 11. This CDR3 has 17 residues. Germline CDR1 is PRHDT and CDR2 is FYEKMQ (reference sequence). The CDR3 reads CASSSQDRLAAYNEQFF. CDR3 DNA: TGTGCCAGCAGCTCCCAAGACCGACTAGCGGCATACAATGAGCAGTTCTTC.

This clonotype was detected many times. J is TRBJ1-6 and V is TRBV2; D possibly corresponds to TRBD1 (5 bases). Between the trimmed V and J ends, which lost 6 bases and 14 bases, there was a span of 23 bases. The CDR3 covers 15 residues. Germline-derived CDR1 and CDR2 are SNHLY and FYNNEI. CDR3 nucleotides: TGTGCCAGCAGATTCGGACATTCTGTGGATGGGTCCCTCCACTTT. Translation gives CASRFGHSVDGSLHF.

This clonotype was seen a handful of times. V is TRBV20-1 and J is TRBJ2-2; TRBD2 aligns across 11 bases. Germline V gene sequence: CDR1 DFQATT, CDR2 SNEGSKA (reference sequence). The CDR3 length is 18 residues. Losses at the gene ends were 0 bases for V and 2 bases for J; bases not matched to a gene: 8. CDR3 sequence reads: CSARDQGSGGANTGELFF. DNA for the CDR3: TGCAGTGCTAGAGATCAGGGTAGCGGGGGGGCCAACACCGGGGAGCTGTTTTTT.

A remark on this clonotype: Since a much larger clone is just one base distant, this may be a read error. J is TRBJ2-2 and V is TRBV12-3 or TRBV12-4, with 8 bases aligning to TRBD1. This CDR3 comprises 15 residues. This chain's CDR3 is CTSSYTGGNTGELFF. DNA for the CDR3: TGTACCAGCAGTTATACAGGGGGTAACACCGGGGAGCTGTTTTTT.

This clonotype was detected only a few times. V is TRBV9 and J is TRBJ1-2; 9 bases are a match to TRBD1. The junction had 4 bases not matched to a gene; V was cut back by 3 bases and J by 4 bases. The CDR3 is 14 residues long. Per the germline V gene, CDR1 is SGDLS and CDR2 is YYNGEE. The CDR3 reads CASSAATGGYGYTF. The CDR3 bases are TGTGCCAGCAGCGCAGCGACAGGGGGCTATGGCTACACCTTC.

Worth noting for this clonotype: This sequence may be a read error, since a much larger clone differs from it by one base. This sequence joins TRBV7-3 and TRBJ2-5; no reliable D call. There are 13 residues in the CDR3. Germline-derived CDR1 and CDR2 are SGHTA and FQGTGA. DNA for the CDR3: TGTGCCAGCAGCTCCCGAAACTTAGAGGCCCAGTACTTC. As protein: CASSSRNLEAQYF.

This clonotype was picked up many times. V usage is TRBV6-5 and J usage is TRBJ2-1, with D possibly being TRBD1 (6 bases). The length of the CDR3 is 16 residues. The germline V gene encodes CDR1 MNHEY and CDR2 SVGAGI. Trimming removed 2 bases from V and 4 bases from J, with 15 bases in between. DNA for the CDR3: TGTGCCAGCAGTTACACTCCCCTGGACAGATACAATGAGCAGTTCTTC. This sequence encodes CASSYTPLDRYNEQFF.

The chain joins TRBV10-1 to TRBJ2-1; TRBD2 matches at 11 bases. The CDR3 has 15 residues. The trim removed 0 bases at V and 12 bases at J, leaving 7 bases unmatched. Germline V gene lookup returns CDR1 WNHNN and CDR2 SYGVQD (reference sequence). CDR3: CASSESLAGGPRQFF. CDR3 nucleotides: TGCGCCAGCAGTGAGTCGCTAGCGGGGGGCCCCCGGCAGTTCTTC.

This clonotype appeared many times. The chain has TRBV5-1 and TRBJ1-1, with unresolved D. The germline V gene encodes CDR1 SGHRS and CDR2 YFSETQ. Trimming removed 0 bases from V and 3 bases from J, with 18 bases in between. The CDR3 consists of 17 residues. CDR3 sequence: CASSLGLTASGDTEAFF. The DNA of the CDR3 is TGCGCCAGCAGCTTGGGGCTTACAGCCTCTGGTGACACTGAAGCTTTCTTT.

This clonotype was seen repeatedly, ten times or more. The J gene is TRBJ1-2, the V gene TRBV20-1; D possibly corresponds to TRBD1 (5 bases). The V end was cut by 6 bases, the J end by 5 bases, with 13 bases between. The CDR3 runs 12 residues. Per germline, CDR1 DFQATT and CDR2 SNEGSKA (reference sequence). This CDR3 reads CSALGEGYGYTF. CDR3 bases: TGCAGTGCCCTTGGTGAGGGGTATGGCTACACCTTC.

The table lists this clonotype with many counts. DNA of the CDR3: TGTGCCAGCAGCCCCTACAGGGCTACTGAAGCTTTCTTT. Translation gives CASSPYRATEAFF. This chain connects TRBV3-1 to TRBJ1-1; D possibly corresponds to TRBD1 (6 bases). With 4 bases removed from V and 5 bases from J, the gap between germline ends came to 11 bases. CDR3 length equals 13 residues. In germline, CDR1 is LGHDT, CDR2 YNNKEL (reference sequence).

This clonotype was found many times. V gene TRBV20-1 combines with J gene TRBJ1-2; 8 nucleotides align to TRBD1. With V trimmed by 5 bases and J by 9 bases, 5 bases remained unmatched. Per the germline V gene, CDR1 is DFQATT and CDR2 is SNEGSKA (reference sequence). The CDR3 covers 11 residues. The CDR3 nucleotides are TGCAGTGCTTGGACAGGGTATCGCTACACCTTC. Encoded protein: CSAWTGYRYTF.

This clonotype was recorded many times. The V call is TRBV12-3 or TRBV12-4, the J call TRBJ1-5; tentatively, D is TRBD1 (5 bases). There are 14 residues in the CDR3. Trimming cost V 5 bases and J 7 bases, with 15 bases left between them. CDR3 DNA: TGTGCCAGCAGTCTCCGGGGGGGGGAGCAGCCCCAGCATTTT. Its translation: CASSLRGGEQPQHF.